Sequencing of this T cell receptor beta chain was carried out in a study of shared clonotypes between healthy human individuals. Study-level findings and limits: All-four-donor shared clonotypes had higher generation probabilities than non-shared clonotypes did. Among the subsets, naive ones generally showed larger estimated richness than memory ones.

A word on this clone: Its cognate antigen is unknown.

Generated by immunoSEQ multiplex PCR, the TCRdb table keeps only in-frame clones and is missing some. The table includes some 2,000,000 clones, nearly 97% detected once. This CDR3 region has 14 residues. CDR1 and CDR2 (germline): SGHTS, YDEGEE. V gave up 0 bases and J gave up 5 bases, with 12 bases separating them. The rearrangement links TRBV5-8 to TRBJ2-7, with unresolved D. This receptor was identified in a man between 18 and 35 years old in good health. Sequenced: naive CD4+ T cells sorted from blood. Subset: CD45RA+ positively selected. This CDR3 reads CASSLGSFLNEQYF. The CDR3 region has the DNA TGTGCCAGCAGCTTGGGGAGTTTTTTGAACGAGCAGTACTTC.